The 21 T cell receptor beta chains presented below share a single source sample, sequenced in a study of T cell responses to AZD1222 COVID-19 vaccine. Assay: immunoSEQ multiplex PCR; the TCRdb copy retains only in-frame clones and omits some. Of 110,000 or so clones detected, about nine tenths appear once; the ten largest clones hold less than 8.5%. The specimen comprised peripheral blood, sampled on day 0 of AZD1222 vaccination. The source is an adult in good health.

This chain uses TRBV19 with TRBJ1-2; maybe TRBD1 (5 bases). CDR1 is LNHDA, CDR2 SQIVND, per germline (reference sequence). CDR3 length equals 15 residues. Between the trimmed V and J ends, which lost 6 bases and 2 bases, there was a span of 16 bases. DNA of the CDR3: TGTGCCAGTAGAAACCAGGGAAGAGGGAACTATGGCTACACCTTC. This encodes CASRNQGRGNYGYTF.

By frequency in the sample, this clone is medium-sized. CDR3 in DNA: TGTGCCAGCAGCTTAGCGGGGTTTAACACCGGGGAGCTGTTTTTT. Amino acid sequence: CASSLAGFNTGELFF. The genes are TRBV11-3 and TRBJ2-2; the D gene is possibly TRBD2 (5 bases). The V end was cut by 1 base, the J end by 2 bases, with 8 bases between. CDR1 is SGHNT, CDR2 YENEEA, per germline. This CDR3 has 15 residues.

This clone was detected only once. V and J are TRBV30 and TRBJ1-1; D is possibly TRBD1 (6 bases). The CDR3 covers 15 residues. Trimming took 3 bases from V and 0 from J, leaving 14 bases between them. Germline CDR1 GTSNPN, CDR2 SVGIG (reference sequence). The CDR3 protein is CAWSETGTLNTEAFF. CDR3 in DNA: TGTGCCTGGAGCGAAACGGGGACATTGAACACTGAAGCTTTCTTT.

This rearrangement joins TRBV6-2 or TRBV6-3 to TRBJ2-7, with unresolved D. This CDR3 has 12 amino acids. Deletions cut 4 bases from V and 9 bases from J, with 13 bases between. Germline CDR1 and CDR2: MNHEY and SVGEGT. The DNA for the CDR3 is TGTGCCAGCAGTTCTGCCACTACAGCGCAGTACTTC. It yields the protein CASSSATTAQYF.

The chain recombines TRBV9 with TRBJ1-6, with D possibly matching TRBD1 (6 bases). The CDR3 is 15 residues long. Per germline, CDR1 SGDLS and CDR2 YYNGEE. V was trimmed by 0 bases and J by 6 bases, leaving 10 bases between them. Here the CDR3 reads CASSVGAGANSPLHF. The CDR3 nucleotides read TGTGCCAGCAGCGTAGGTGCAGGGGCTAATTCACCCCTCCACTTT.

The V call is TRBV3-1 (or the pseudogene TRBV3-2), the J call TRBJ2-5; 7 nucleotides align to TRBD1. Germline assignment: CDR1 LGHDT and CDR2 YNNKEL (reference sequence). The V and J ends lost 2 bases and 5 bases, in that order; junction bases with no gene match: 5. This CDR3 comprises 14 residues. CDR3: CASSQTQGSETQYF. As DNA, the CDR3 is TGTGCCAGCAGCCAAACACAGGGGTCGGAGACCCAGTACTTC.

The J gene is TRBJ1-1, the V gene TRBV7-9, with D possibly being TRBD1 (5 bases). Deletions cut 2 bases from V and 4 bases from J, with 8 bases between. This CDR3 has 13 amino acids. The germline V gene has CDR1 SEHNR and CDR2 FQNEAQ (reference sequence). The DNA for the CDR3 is TGTGCCAGCAGCTTACAAGGGACCACTGAAGCTTTCTTT. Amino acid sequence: CASSLQGTTEAFF. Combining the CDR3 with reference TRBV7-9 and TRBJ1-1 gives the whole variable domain DTGVSQNPRHKITKRGQNVTFRCDPISEHNRLYWYRQTLGQGPEFLTYFQNEAQLEKSRLLSDRFSAERPKGSFSTLEIQRTEQGDSAMYLCASSLQGTTEAFFGQGTRLTVV.

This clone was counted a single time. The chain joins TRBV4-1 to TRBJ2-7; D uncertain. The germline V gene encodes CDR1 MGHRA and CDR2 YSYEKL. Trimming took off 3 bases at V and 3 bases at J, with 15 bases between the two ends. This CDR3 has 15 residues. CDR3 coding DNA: TGCGCCAGCAGCCAGAAGAAAGACGGTAGCTACGAGCAGTACTTC. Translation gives CASSQKKDGSYEQYF.

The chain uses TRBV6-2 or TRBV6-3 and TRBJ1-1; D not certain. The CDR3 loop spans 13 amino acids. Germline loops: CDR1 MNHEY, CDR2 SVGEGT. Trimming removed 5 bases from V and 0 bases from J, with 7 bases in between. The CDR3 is CASSPAMNTEAFF. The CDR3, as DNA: TGTGCCAGCAGTCCCGCCATGAACACTGAAGCTTTCTTT.

In DNA, the CDR3 is TGTGCCAGTAAACGGACTAGCGCCTTCGGCTACGAGCAGTACTTC. Amino acid sequence: CASKRTSAFGYEQYF. V is TRBV19 and J is TRBJ2-7; 9 bases align to TRBD2. V dropped 7 bases and J dropped 3; count of bases not matched to a gene: 10. Per the germline V gene, CDR1 is LNHDA and CDR2 is SQIVND (reference sequence). CDR3 length: 15 residues.

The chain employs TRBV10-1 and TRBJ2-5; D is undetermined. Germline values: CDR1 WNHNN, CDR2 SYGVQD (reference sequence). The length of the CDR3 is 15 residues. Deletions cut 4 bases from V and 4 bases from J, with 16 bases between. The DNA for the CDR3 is TGCGCCAGCAGTGCCCGGGCGGCTCCGGGAGAGACCCAGTACTTC. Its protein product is CASSARAAPGETQYF.

CDR3 protein: CASSGQGSTSGNTIYF. In DNA, the CDR3 is TGTGCCAGCAGCGGACAGGGAAGCACCTCTGGAAACACCATATATTTT. This chain joins TRBV5-5 and TRBJ1-3; 8 bases line up with TRBD1. Trimming cost V 4 bases and J 0 bases; bases outside gene matches: 6. The CDR3 contains 16 residues. From germline, CDR1 is SGHKS and CDR2 YYEKEE (reference sequence). Full variable domain (outside the CDR3, taken from reference TRBV5-5 and TRBJ1-3): DAGVTQSPTHLIKTRGQQVTLRCSPISGHKSVSWYQQVLGQGPQFIFQYYEKEERGRGNFPDRFSARQFPNYSSELNVNALLLGDSALYLCASSGQGSTSGNTIYFGEGSWLTVV.

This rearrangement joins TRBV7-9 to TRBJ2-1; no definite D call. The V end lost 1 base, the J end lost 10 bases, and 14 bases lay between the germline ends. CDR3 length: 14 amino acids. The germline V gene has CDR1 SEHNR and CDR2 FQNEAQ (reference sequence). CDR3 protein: CASSLGLSGWEQFF. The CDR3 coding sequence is TGTGCCAGCAGCTTAGGGTTGTCCGGTTGGGAGCAGTTCTTC.

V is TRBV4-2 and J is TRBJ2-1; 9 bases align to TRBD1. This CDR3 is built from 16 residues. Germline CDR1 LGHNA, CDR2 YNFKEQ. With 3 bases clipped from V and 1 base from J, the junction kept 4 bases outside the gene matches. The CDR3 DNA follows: TGTGCCAGCAGCCAGGGGGGGACAGGGTCCTACAATGAGCAGTTCTTC. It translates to CASSQGGTGSYNEQFF.

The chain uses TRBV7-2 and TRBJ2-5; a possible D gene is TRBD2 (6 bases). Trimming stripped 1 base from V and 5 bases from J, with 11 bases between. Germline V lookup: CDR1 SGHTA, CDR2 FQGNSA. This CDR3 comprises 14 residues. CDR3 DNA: TGTGCCAGCAGCTTAGTGGCTAGCGTTGAGACCCAGTACTTC. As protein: CASSLVASVETQYF.

Written as DNA, the CDR3 is TGTGCCAGCAGTCTAGGGGTCGGGATTACGGAGGGCTACACCTTC. This gives the protein CASSLGVGITEGYTF. The rearrangement joins TRBV6-5 to TRBJ1-2, with a possible D match to TRBD1 (5 bases). CDR3 size: 15 residues. Germline values: CDR1 MNHEY, CDR2 SVGAGI. Trimming removed 5 bases from V and 8 bases from J, with 21 bases in between.

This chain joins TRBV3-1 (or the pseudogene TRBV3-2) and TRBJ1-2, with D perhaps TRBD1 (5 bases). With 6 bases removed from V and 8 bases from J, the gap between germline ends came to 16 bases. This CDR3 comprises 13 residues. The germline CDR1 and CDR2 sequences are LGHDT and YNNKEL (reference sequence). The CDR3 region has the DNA TGTGCCAGCAGTCCAGGGTACTACGGCGGCTACACCTTC. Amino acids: CASSPGYYGGYTF.

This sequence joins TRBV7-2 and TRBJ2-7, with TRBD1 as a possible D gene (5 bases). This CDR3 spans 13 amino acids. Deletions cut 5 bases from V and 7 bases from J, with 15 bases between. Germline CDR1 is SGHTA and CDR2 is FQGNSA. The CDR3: CASSVQALQEQYF. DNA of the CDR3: TGTGCCAGCAGCGTACAGGCCCTACAAGAGCAGTACTTC.

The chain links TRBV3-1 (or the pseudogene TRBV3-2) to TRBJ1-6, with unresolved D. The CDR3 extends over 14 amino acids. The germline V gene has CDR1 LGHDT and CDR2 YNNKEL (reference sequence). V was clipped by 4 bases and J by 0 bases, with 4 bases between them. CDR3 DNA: TGTGCCAGCAGCCCGAGCTCCTATAATTCACCCCTCCACTTT. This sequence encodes CASSPSSYNSPLHF.

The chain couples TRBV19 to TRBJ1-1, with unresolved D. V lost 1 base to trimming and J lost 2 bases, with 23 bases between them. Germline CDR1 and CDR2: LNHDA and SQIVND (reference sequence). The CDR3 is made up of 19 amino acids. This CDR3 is CASSIGAGRYQVGNTEAFF. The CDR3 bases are TGTGCCAGTAGTATAGGGGCGGGGAGGTATCAGGTAGGCAACACTGAAGCTTTCTTT.

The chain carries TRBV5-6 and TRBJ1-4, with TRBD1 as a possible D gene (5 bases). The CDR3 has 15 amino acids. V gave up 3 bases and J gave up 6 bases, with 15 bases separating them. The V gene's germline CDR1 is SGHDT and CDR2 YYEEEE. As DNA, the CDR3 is TGTGCCAGCAGCTACGCCGGGACTGCCGATGAAAAACTGTTTTTT. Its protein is CASSYAGTADEKLFF.